The text below deals with one T cell receptor (beta chain). Antigen: not known. The sample carries other DNA sequences with the same CDR3. V dropped 1 base and J dropped 2 bases, with 5 bases sitting between them. CDR1 is SGHAT, CDR2 FQNNGV, per germline. The CDR3 length is 13 residues. This table comes from immunoSEQ multiplex PCR, and its TCRdb copy is limited to in-frame clones, with some not included. The sample yields 55,000 to 75,000 clones, 75% to 90% seen once. This entry belongs to a study of OX40 agonist ivuxolimab in advanced cancers. Study-wide context: Head and neck, renal cell, melanoma or hepatocellular carcinoma were the cancers that dose-escalation patients had. General study findings and limits: Circulating CD4+ and CD8+ T cells showed clonal expansion by week 6 at 0.1 to 3.0 mg/kg. Among expanded peripheral T cells, antigen specificity went undetermined. Normalized T-cell clonal expansion was also low in a subset of nonresponders.

The chain is built from TRBV11-2 and TRBJ1-2; D is unclear. This TCR was sampled from an adult with an advanced solid tumor such as melanoma, head and neck, liver or kidney cancer. The sample in question was CD4+ or CD8+ T cells sorted from blood, obtained in a trial of the OX40 agonist ivuxolimab. The CDR3 reads CASSLGQNYGYTF. CDR3 in DNA: TGTGCCAGCAGCTTAGGGCAGAACTATGGCTACACCTTC.